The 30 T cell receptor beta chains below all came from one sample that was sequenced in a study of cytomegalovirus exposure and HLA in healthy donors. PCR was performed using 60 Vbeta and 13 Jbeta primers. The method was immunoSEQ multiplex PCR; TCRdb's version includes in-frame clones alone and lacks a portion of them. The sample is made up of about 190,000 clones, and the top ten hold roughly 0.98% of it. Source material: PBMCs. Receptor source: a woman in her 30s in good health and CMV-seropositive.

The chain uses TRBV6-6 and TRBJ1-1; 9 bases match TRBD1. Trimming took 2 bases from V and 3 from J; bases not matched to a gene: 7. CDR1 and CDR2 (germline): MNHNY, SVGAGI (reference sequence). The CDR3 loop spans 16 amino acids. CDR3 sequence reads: CASSYPLTGGHTEAFF. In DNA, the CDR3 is TGTGCCAGCAGTTACCCTTTGACAGGGGGGCACACTGAAGCTTTCTTT.

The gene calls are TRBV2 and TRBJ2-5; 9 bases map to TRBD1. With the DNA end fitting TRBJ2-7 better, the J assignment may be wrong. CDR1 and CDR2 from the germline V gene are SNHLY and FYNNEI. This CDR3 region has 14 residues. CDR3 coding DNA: TGTGCCAGCAGTGTTGGGACAGGGTCCTACGAGCAGTACTTC. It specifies CASSVGTGSYEQYF.

This CDR3 reads CASSFAASRVHEQYF. Here the CDR3 DNA reads TGTGCCAGCAGCTTTGCGGCTAGCCGGGTCCACGAGCAGTACTTC. The chain joins TRBV12-1 to TRBJ2-7; the listed D gene, TRBD2, was not tested against the DNA. TRBV12-1 is flagged as a pseudogene. This CDR3 has 15 residues.

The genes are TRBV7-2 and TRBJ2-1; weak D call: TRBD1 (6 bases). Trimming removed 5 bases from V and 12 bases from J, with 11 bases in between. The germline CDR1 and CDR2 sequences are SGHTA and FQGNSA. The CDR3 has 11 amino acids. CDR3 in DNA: TGTGCCAGCAGCCAGAGACAGGCGCAGTTCTTC. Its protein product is CASSQRQAQFF. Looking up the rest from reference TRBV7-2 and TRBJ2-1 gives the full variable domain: GAGVSQSPSNKVTEKGKDVELRCDPISGHTALYWYRQSLGQGLEFLIYFQGNSAPDKSGLPSDRFSAERTGGSVSTLTIQRTQQEDSAVYLCASSQRQAQFFGPGTRLTVL.

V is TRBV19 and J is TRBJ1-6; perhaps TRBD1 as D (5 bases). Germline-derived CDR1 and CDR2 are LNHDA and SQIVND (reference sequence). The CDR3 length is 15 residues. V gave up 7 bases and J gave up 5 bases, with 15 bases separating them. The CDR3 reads CASTPRGTNNSPLHF. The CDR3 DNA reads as TGTGCCAGTACCCCCCGGGGGACCAATAATTCACCCCTCCACTTT.

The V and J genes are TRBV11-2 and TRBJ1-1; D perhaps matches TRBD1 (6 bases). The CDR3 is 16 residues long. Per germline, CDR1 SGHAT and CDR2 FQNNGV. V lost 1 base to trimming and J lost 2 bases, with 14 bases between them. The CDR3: CASSLGTGILNTEAFF. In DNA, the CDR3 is TGTGCCAGCAGCTTAGGAACAGGGATCCTAAACACTGAAGCTTTCTTT.

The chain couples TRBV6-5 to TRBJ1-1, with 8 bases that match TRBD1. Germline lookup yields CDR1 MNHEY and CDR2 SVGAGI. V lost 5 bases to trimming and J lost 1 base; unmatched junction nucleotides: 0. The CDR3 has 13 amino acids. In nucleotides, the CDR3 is TGTGCCAGCAGTGACAGGGGGAACACTGAAGCTTTCTTT. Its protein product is CASSDRGNTEAFF.

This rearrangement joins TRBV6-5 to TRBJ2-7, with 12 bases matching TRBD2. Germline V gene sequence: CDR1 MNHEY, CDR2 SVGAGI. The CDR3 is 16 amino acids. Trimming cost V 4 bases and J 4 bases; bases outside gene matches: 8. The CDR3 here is CASSSGLAGTWYEQYF. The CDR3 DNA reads TGTGCCAGCAGTTCTGGACTAGCGGGAACGTGGTACGAGCAGTACTTC.

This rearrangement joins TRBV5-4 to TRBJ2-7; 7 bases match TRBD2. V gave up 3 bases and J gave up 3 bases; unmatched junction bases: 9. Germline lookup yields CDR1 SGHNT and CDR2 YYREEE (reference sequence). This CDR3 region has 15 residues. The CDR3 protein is CASSSGTTLIYEQYF. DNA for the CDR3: TGTGCCAGCAGCTCGGGGACTACCCTTATCTACGAGCAGTACTTC.

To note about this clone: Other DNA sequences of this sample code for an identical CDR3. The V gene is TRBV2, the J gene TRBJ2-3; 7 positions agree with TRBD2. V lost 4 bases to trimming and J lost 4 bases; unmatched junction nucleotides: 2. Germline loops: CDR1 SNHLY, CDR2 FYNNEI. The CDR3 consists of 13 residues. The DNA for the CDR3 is TGTGCCAGCAGTGGGCTAGCGGCAGATACGCAGTATTTT. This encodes CASSGLAADTQYF.

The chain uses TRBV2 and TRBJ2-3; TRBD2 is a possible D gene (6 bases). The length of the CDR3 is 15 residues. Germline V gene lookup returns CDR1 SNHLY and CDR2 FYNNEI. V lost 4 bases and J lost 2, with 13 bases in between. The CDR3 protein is CASSGRETVTDTQYF. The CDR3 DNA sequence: TGTGCCAGCAGTGGCCGGGAGACCGTCACAGATACGCAGTATTTT.

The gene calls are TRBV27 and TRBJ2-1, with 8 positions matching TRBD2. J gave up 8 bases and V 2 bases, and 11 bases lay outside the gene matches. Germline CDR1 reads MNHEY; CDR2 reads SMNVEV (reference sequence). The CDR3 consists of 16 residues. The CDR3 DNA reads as TGTGCCAGCAGTTTAGGGCGCGGGAGGAATATCTATGAGCAGTTCTTC. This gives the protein CASSLGRGRNIYEQFF.

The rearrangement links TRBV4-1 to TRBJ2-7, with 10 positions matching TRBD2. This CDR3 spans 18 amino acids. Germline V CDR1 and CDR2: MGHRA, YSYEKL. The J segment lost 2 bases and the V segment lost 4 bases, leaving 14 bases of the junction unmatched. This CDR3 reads CASSPGLASPRRAYEQYF. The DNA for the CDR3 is TGCGCCAGCAGCCCGGGACTAGCGTCCCCCCGACGGGCCTACGAGCAGTACTTC.

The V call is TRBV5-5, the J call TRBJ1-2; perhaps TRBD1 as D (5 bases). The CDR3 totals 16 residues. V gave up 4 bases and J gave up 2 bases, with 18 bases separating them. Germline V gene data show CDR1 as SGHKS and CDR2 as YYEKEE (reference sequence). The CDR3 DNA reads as TGTGCCAGCAGCAGACCCGACGGGGGAAAGAACTATGGCTACACCTTC. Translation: CASSRPDGGKNYGYTF. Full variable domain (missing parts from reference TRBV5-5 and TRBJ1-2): DAGVTQSPTHLIKTRGQQVTLRCSPISGHKSVSWYQQVLGQGPQFIFQYYEKEERGRGNFPDRFSARQFPNYSSELNVNALLLGDSALYLCASSRPDGGKNYGYTFGSGTRLTVV.

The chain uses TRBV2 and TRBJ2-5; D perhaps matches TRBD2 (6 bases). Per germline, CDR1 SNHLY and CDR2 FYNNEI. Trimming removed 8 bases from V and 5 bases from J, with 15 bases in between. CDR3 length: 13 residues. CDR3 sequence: CASAPSGRETQYF. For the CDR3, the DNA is TGTGCCAGCGCTCCTTCGGGGAGGGAGACCCAGTACTTC. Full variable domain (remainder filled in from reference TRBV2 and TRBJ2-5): EPEVTQTPSHQVTQMGQEVILRCVPISNHLYFYWYRQILGQKVEFLVSFYNNEISEKSEIFDDQFSVERPDGSNFTLKIRSTKLEDSAMYFCASAPSGRETQYFGPGTRLLVL.

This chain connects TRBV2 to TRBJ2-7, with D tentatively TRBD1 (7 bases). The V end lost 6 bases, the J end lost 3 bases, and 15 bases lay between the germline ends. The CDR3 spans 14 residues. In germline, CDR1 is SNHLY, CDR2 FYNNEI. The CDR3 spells CASREGAKVYEQYF. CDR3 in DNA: TGTGCCAGCAGGGAGGGGGCAAAGGTCTACGAGCAGTACTTC.

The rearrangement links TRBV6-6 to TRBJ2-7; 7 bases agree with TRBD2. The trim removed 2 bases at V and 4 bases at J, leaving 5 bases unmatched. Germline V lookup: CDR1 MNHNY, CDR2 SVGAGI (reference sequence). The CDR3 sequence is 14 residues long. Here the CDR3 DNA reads TGTGCCAGCAGTTACCCTAGCGGTTCTTACGAGCAGTACTTC. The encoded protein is CASSYPSGSYEQYF.

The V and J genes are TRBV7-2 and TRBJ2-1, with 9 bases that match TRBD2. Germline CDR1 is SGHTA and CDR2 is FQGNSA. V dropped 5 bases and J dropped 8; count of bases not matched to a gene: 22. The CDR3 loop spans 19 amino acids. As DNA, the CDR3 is TGTGCCAGCAGCCCAAATCGACGACTCTTAGCGGGGGTTGTGGATGAGCAGTTCTTC. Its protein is CASSPNRRLLAGVVDEQFF. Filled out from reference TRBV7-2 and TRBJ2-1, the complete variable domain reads GAGVSQSPSNKVTEKGKDVELRCDPISGHTALYWYRQSLGQGLEFLIYFQGNSAPDKSGLPSDRFSAERTGGSVSTLTIQRTQQEDSAVYLCASSPNRRLLAGVVDEQFFGPGTRLTVL.

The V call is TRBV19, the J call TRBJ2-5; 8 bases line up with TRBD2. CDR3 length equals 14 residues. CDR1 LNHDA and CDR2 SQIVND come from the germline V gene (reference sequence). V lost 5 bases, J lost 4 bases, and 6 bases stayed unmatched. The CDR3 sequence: CASSVPLAAETQYF. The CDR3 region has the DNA TGTGCCAGTAGTGTCCCACTAGCGGCAGAGACCCAGTACTTC.

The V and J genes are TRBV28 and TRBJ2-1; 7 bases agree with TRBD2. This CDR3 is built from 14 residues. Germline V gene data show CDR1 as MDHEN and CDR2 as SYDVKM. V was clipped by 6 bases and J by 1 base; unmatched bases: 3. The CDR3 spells CASRVGGSYNEQFF. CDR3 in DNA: TGTGCCAGCAGGGTGGGGGGGTCCTACAATGAGCAGTTCTTC. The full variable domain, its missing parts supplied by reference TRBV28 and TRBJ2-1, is DVKVTQSSRYLVKRTGEKVFLECVQDMDHENMFWYRQDPGLGLRLIYFSYDVKMKEKGDIPEGYSVSREKKERFSLILESASTNQTSMYLCASRVGGSYNEQFFGPGTRLTVL.

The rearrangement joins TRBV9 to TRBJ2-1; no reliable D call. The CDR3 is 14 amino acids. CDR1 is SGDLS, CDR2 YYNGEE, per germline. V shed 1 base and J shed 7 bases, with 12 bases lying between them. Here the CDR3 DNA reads TGTGCCAGCAGCGTAACTTCCCTATGGAATGAGCAGTTCTTC. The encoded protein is CASSVTSLWNEQFF.

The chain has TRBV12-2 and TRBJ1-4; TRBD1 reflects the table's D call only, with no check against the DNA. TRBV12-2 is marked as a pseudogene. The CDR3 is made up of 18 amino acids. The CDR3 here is CASRSPGQDGGRGIELFF. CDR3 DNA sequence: TGTGCAAGTCGCTCCCCGGGACAGGATGGGGGTAGGGGAATTGAACTGTTTTTT.

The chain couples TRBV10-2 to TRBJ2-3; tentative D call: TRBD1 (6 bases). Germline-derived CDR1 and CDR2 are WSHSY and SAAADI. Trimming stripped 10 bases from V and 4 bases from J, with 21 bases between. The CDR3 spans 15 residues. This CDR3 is CAIGETRDNPDTQYF. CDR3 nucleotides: TGCGCCATCGGCGAGACCCGGGACAACCCAGATACGCAGTATTTT.

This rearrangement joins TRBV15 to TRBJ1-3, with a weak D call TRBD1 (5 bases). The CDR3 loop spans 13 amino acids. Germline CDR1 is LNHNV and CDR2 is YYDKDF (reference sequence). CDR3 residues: CAVGGTGGNTIYF. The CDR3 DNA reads TGTGCAGTGGGGGGGACGGGCGGAAACACCATATATTTT.

CDR3 nucleotides: TGTGCCAGCAGTCTACCGGGACAGGGGTTTGGCTACACCTTC. Residues: CASSLPGQGFGYTF. This chain joins TRBV28 and TRBJ1-2, with 10 bases identical to TRBD1. The CDR3 runs 14 residues. CDR1 is MDHEN, CDR2 SYDVKM, per germline. V gave up 5 bases and J gave up 7 bases; unmatched junction bases: 7.

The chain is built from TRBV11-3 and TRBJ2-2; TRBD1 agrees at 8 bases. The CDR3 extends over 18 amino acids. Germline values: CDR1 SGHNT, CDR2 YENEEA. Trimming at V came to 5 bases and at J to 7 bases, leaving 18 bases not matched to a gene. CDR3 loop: CASSPKARGRGTDGELFF. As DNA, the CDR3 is TGTGCCAGCAGCCCGAAGGCCAGGGGGCGCGGTACGGACGGGGAGCTGTTTTTT.

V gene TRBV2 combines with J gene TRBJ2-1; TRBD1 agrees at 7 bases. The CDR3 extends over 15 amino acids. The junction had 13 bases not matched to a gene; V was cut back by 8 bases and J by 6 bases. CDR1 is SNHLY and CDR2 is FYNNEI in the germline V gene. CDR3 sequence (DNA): TGTGCCAGCCCTGACCGGGACAGTGGTGTCAATGAGCAGTTCTTC. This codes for CASPDRDSGVNEQFF. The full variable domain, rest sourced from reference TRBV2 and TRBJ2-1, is EPEVTQTPSHQVTQMGQEVILRCVPISNHLYFYWYRQILGQKVEFLVSFYNNEISEKSEIFDDQFSVERPDGSNFTLKIRSTKLEDSAMYFCASPDRDSGVNEQFFGPGTRLTVL.

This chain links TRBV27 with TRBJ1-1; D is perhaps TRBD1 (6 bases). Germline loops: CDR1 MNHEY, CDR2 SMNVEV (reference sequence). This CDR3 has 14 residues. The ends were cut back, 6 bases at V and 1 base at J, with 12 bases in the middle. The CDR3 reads CASSLDRQNTEAFF. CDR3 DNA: TGTGCCAGCAGCCTGGACAGACAGAACACTGAAGCTTTCTTT.

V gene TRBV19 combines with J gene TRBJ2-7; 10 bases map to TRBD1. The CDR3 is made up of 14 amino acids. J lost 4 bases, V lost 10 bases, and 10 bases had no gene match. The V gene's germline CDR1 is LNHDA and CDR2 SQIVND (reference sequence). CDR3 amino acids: CATSGGTGAYEQYF. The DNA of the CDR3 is TGTGCCACTTCAGGGGGGACAGGGGCGTACGAGCAGTACTTC.

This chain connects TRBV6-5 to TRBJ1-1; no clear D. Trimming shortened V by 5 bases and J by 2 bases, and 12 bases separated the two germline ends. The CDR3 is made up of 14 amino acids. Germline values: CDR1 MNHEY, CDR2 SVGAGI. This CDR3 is CASSHGPHNTEAFF. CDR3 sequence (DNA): TGTGCCAGCAGTCATGGCCCGCACAACACTGAAGCTTTCTTT.